This T cell receptor beta chain came from a study of CD8 T cells in ankylosing spondylitis. In TCRdb, the 5' RACE reads were re-called with MiXCR into one record per CDR3 protein. The sample lists about 540,000 distinct CDR3 sequences; approximately 12% were seen once. V shed 5 bases and J shed 4 bases, with 13 bases lying between them. CDR1 is MNHNS and CDR2 is SASEGT in the germline V gene. This CDR3 contains 14 residues. To note about this clonotype: Its antigen is unknown.

Whole-study findings and limits: Characteristic of ankylosing spondylitis blood, it appeared, was a TCR beta motif comprising several highly homologous variants.

The source is a male donor with ankylosing spondylitis. The chain is built from TRBV6-1 and TRBJ2-3, with D perhaps TRBD2 (5 bases). The sequencing sample was made of blood, either unsorted or a sorted T cell fraction (not recorded which). DNA for the CDR3: TGTGCCAGCAGTCCCCTGGGGAGCGCAGATACGCAGTATTTT. It is translated as CASSPLGSADTQYF.